This record concerns one T cell receptor (beta chain) sequence. This same CDR3 is encoded by further DNA sequences in the sample. This CDR3 spans 12 amino acids. The ends were cut back, 4 bases at V and 0 bases at J, with 7 bases in the middle. Germline V gene data show CDR1 as SQVTM and CDR2 as ANQGSEA. Donors comprised healthy HIV-negative adults lacking recent acute infections or vaccinations. Profiling relied on immunoSEQ multiplex PCR, and the TCRdb table lists in-frame clones only, not all of them. This sample yields roughly 2.5 million clones, of which 85% to 95% are seen a single time; over 0.12% belongs to the top ten. The data were obtained in a study of shared clonotypes between healthy human individuals.

This sequence joins TRBV29-1 and TRBJ2-7; D ambiguous. Sequencing used naive CD4+ T cells sorted from blood. The subset denotes: CD45RA+ positively selected. This receptor was identified in a young man in good health. CDR3 region: CSVGTDSYEQYF. In nucleotides, the CDR3 is TGCAGCGTTGGCACAGACTCCTACGAGCAGTACTTC.